The entry that follows covers one TCR beta chain sequence. Antigen: not known. TCRdb independently ran MiXCR on the 5' RACE reads; one entry per CDR3 protein. Of around 550,000 distinct CDR3 sequences in the sample, approximately 21% were seen once. The J segment lost 3 bases and the V segment lost 1 base, leaving 3 bases of the junction unmatched. Per the germline V gene, CDR1 is SGHTA and CDR2 is FQGNSA. The CDR3 loop spans 15 amino acids. This record belongs to a study of T cells after yellow fever vaccination. Study overall: Fractions of low cell number were prepared using SMART-Seq v4 Ultra Low Input. General study findings and limits: It was a small share of clonotypes that appeared in both CD4 and CD8 compartments. Abundant clonotypes from the bulk population could contaminate FACS-sorted repertoires. Post-booster repertoires contained most primary-vaccination clones again (around 96% CD4, about 90% CD8).

The sequences come from PBMCs, collected 15 days after the yellow fever booster vaccination. This clonotype was obtained from a man aged 25 to 40 who received the YFV17D yellow fever vaccine. J is TRBJ2-7 and V is TRBV7-2; TRBD2 aligns across 10 bases. For the CDR3, the DNA is TGTGCCAGCAGCTTAGTTTGGACTAGCGGCTACGAGCAGTACTTC. This sequence encodes CASSLVWTSGYEQYF.